Each of the 16 T cell receptor beta chains below was sequenced from the same sample in a study of T cell responses to AZD1222 COVID-19 vaccine. Method: immunoSEQ multiplex PCR; TCRdb's copy keeps in-frame clones and lacks some. The sample consists of 120,000 or so clones, about 90% of them appearing once. The sample here was peripheral blood, taken on day 0 of AZD1222 vaccination. The source is an adult in good health.

A remark on this clone: This same CDR3 is encoded by further DNA sequences in the sample. The chain employs TRBV9 and TRBJ2-3; 11 bases are a match to TRBD2. Germline-derived CDR1 and CDR2 are SGDLS and YYNGEE. V lost 4 bases, J lost 4 bases, and 5 bases stayed unmatched. This CDR3 comprises 15 residues. As DNA, the CDR3 is TGTGCCAGCAGCATTAGCGGGAGGGGGGCAGATACGCAGTATTTT. The encoded protein is CASSISGRGADTQYF.

The V and J genes are TRBV7-9 and TRBJ1-2; possible D gene TRBD1, 5 bases. Trimming removed 4 bases from V and 8 bases from J, with 11 bases in between. The V gene's germline CDR1 is SEHNR and CDR2 FQNEAQ (reference sequence). The length of the CDR3 is 12 residues. This chain's CDR3 is CASSSVGQGYTF. In nucleotides, the CDR3 is TGTGCCAGCAGCTCCGTGGGGCAGGGCTACACCTTC.

The genes are TRBV30 and TRBJ1-2, with 9 bases identical to TRBD1. This CDR3 region has 13 residues. J lost 8 bases, V lost 1 base, and 5 bases had no gene match. The germline V gene has CDR1 GTSNPN and CDR2 SVGIG (reference sequence). CDR3 bases: TGTGCCTGGAGTGCCGGGACAGGGTACGGCTACACCTTC. It codes for CAWSAGTGYGYTF.

The chain uses TRBV18 and TRBJ2-7, with D uncertain. This CDR3 is built from 13 residues. The germline V gene has CDR1 KGHSH and CDR2 LQKENI. Trimming left V 3 bases short and J 9 bases short, with 15 bases between. The CDR3 nucleotides are TGTGCCAGCTCACCGGGATCTACGAGAGGGCAGTACTTC. This codes for CASSPGSTRGQYF.

The chain has TRBV3-1 (or the pseudogene TRBV3-2) and TRBJ1-4; D uncertain. V shed 1 base and J shed 4 bases, with 7 bases lying between them. Per the germline V gene, CDR1 is LGHDT and CDR2 is YNNKEL (reference sequence). The CDR3 is 14 amino acids. As DNA, the CDR3 is TGTGCCAGCAGCCAAGGAGTTCTTAATGAAAAACTGTTTTTT. This sequence encodes CASSQGVLNEKLFF.

The chain combines TRBV4-1 with TRBJ1-6, with 10 positions matching TRBD1. V shed 3 bases and J 6 bases; nucleotides not matched to a gene: 5. CDR1 is MGHRA and CDR2 is YSYEKL in the germline V gene. The CDR3 runs to 16 residues. This chain's CDR3 is CASSQTGGFSNSPLHF. For the CDR3, the DNA is TGCGCCAGCAGCCAGACAGGGGGCTTTAGTAATTCACCCCTCCACTTT.

The table lists this clone with a few counts. This chain links TRBV5-6 with TRBJ2-3, with 7 bases matching TRBD1. The trim removed 3 bases at V and 5 bases at J, leaving 9 bases unmatched. CDR1 is SGHDT and CDR2 is YYEEEE in the germline V gene. There are 15 residues in the CDR3. The CDR3, as DNA: TGTGCCAGCAGCTGGGGGCCGGGACAGAGAGATACGCAGTATTTT. Protein: CASSWGPGQRDTQYF.

The chain uses TRBV5-6 and TRBJ1-1; TRBD1 is a possible D gene (6 bases). V lost 3 bases, J lost 0 bases, and 12 bases lay in between. From germline, CDR1 is SGHDT and CDR2 YYEEEE. The CDR3 is made up of 15 amino acids. CDR3 residues: CASSWGAALNTEAFF. The CDR3 nucleotides read TGTGCCAGCAGCTGGGGGGCTGCCCTGAACACTGAAGCTTTCTTT.

The chain employs TRBV10-1 and TRBJ2-1, with unresolved D. Trimming removed 6 bases from V and 7 bases from J, with 13 bases in between. CDR1 WNHNN and CDR2 SYGVQD come from the germline V gene (reference sequence). This CDR3 contains 13 residues. Written as DNA, the CDR3 is TGCGCCAGCAGCCTGGGTGGGCAGAATGAGCAGTTCTTC. Amino acids: CASSLGGQNEQFF.

V usage is TRBV28 and J usage is TRBJ1-2; D possibly corresponds to TRBD1 (6 bases). CDR1 and CDR2 (germline): MDHEN, SYDVKM. Trimming removed 9 bases at V and 5 bases at J, with 16 bases between. CDR3 length: 13 amino acids. CDR3 sequence reads: CASTRGPRYGYTF. The CDR3 DNA reads TGTGCCAGTACCAGGGGCCCTCGGTATGGCTACACCTTC.

The V and J genes are TRBV5-1 and TRBJ1-4; no firm D call. The length of the CDR3 is 13 residues. CDR1 is SGHRS and CDR2 is YFSETQ in the germline V gene. V shed 5 bases and J shed 1 base, with 6 bases lying between them. CDR3 in amino acids: CASSSGTNEKLFF. CDR3 nucleotide sequence: TGCGCCAGCAGTTCTGGAACTAATGAAAAACTGTTTTTT.

V gene TRBV28 combines with J gene TRBJ1-5; a possible D gene is TRBD1 (5 bases). The germline V gene has CDR1 MDHEN and CDR2 SYDVKM. This CDR3 spans 12 amino acids. V lost 2 bases and J 9 bases, leaving 8 bases between the germline ends. The CDR3 sequence is CASSLQGRPQHF. The DNA for the CDR3 is TGTGCCAGCAGTTTACAGGGACGGCCCCAGCATTTT.

The chain is built from TRBV28 and TRBJ1-2; D is unresolved. Germline CDR1 reads MDHEN; CDR2 reads SYDVKM. This CDR3 has 13 residues. V was shortened by 4 bases and J by 5 bases, with 11 bases between the two germline ends. The CDR3 here is CASSSGVEYGYTF. The CDR3 DNA follows: TGTGCCAGCAGTTCGGGCGTGGAGTATGGCTACACCTTC.

This clone was detected a few times. The gene calls are TRBV20-1 and TRBJ2-1; 11 bases match TRBD1. V dropped 3 bases and J dropped 3; count of bases not matched to a gene: 4. Germline CDR1 and CDR2: DFQATT and SNEGSKA (reference sequence). This CDR3 is built from 15 residues. The CDR3 DNA reads as TGCAGTGCTAGTTCCGGGACAGGGGGCTACAATGAGCAGTTCTTC. Protein product: CSASSGTGGYNEQFF.

The chain is built from TRBV9 and TRBJ2-3; D not certain. The CDR3 has 12 residues. The germline CDR1 and CDR2 sequences are SGDLS and YYNGEE. Trimming took off 0 bases at V and 2 bases at J, with 1 base between the two ends. CDR3 DNA: TGTGCCAGCAGCGTAGACACAGATACGCAGTATTTT. Amino acid sequence: CASSVDTDTQYF. Together with reference TRBV9 and TRBJ2-3, the CDR3 gives the full variable domain: DSGVTQTPKHLITATGQRVTLRCSPRSGDLSVYWYQQSLDQGLQFLIQYYNGEERAKGNILERFSAQQFPDLHSELNLSSLELGDSALYFCASSVDTDTQYFGPGTRLTVL.

In DNA form, the CDR3 reads TGTGCCAGTACGCCCGGACAGGGTGATCAGCCCCAGCATTTT. It translates to CASTPGQGDQPQHF. This chain joins TRBV19 and TRBJ1-5, with 8 bases identical to TRBD1. Germline V lookup: CDR1 LNHDA, CDR2 SQIVND (reference sequence). With 7 bases clipped from V and 5 bases from J, the junction kept 7 bases outside the gene matches. This CDR3 is built from 14 residues. Combining the CDR3 with reference TRBV19 and TRBJ1-5 gives the whole variable domain DGGITQSPKYLFRKEGQNVTLSCEQNLNHDAMYWYRQDPGQGLRLIYYSQIVNDFQKGDIAEGYSVSREKKESFPLTVTSAQKNPTAFYLCASTPGQGDQPQHFGDGTRLSIL.